Below, 18 T cell receptor beta chains from the same sample are listed, as sequenced in a study of T-cell memory formation after mild COVID-19. Each CDR3 protein is one row after TCRdb ran MiXCR on the 5' RACE reads. Found here are some 310,000 distinct CDR3 sequences, 20% to 25% of them singletons; the top ten hold around 20%. Sample: PBMCs or a T cell subset sorted from them (not recorded which). The receptors stem from a man aged 18-30 years who had mild COVID-19 (a few samples of this study predate the infection). Cell type and time point are not known.

The rearrangement links TRBV3-1 to TRBJ1-4; D remains ambiguous. V was shortened by 9 bases and J by 6 bases, with 14 bases between the two germline ends. Germline-derived CDR1 and CDR2 are LGHDT and YNNKEL (reference sequence). The CDR3 spans 13 residues. The CDR3 protein is CARNRAWDEKLFF. The CDR3, as DNA: TGTGCCAGGAATCGGGCTTGGGATGAAAAACTGTTTTTT. The whole variable domain, remainder taken from reference TRBV3-1 and TRBJ1-4, is DTAVSQTPKYLVTQMGNDKSIKCEQNLGHDTMYWYKQDSKKFLKIMFSYNNKELIINETVPNRFSPKSPDKAHLNLHINSLELGDSAVYFCARNRAWDEKLFFGSGTQLSVL.

The gene calls are TRBV7-6 and TRBJ2-7; TRBD1 matches at 9 bases. The CDR3 length is 15 residues. The germline gives CDR1 SGHVS, CDR2 FNYEAQ. The ends lost 4 bases at V and 0 bases at J; junction bases unmatched: 4. The CDR3 coding sequence is TGTGCCAGCAGCTCCTTGGACAGGGGCTCCTACGAGCAGTACTTC. Translating it yields CASSSLDRGSYEQYF.

There are a few counts of this clonotype. The chain combines TRBV7-3 with TRBJ2-2; maybe TRBD2 (6 bases). Germline V gene sequence: CDR1 SGHTA, CDR2 FQGTGA. This CDR3 is built from 14 residues. Trimming stripped 4 bases from V and 5 bases from J, with 11 bases between. The CDR3 nucleotides read TGTGCCAGCAGCTCCGGGACTCGGACCGGGGAGCTGTTTTTT. Encoded protein: CASSSGTRTGELFF.

This clonotype has a handful of counts. The chain has TRBV12-3 or TRBV12-4 and TRBJ2-5, with a tentative D call TRBD2 (7 bases). This CDR3 comprises 15 residues. V dropped 1 base and J dropped 2 bases, with 11 bases sitting between them. In DNA form, the CDR3 reads TGTGCCAGCAGTTTAGACCGGGGGGCTCAAGAGACCCAGTACTTC. Protein sequence: CASSLDRGAQETQYF.

The J gene is TRBJ2-3, the V gene TRBV5-1, with unresolved D. V lost 4 bases to trimming and J lost 8 bases, with 14 bases between them. The CDR3 spans 13 residues. CDR1 and CDR2 (germline): SGHRS, YFSETQ. CDR3 nucleotide sequence: TGCGCCAGCAGCACCGGACCGACGGGTACGCAGTATTTT. Protein product: CASSTGPTGTQYF.

In its sample, this clonotype was seen a few times. This chain connects TRBV6-5 to TRBJ1-1, with 9 bases aligning to TRBD1. The junction had 7 bases not matched to a gene; V was cut back by 4 bases and J by 4 bases. The CDR3 is 15 amino acids. The germline V gene encodes CDR1 MNHEY and CDR2 SVGAGI. CDR3 residues: CASSSRVTGGTEAFF. The DNA of the CDR3 is TGTGCCAGCAGTTCCCGGGTGACAGGGGGCACTGAAGCTTTCTTT.

This clonotype was seen a few times. The genes are TRBV28 and TRBJ1-5, with D unclear. The CDR3 covers 14 residues. Germline loops: CDR1 MDHEN, CDR2 SYDVKM. Trimming left V 6 bases short and J 2 bases short, with 11 bases between. Here the CDR3 reads CASRTYDGNQPQHF. As DNA, the CDR3 is TGTGCCAGCAGAACTTATGACGGCAATCAGCCCCAGCATTTT.

The chain couples TRBV28 to TRBJ2-7; D unclear. CDR1 is MDHEN and CDR2 is SYDVKM in the germline V gene. CDR3 length equals 11 residues. V lost 5 bases and J lost 4, with 6 bases in between. For the CDR3, the DNA is TGTGCCAGCAGTGATACGTACGAGCAGTACGTC. Translating gives CASSDTYEQYV.

This sequence joins TRBV7-3 and TRBJ2-2, with D possibly matching TRBD1 (5 bases). The V gene's germline CDR1 is SGHTA and CDR2 FQGTGA. The CDR3 extends over 13 amino acids. Trimming stripped 5 bases from V and 6 bases from J, with 10 bases between. The CDR3 here is CASSPQAPGELFF. CDR3 in DNA: TGTGCCAGCAGCCCACAGGCACCCGGGGAGCTGTTTTTT.

About this clonotype: The junction differs from germline at one of its ends, possibly a read error. The chain uses TRBV4-1 and TRBJ2-2, with TRBD1 as a possible D gene (6 bases). CDR1 and CDR2 from the germline V gene are MGHRA and YSYEKL. CDR3 length: 16 residues. CDR3 sequence reads: CASSPNLGAKAGELFF. The CDR3 region has the DNA TGCGCCAGCAGCCCTAATCTGGGGGCAAAGGCCGGTGAGCTGTTTTTT.

The gene calls are TRBV20-1 and TRBJ1-5; no reliable D call. The CDR3 contains 13 residues. CDR1 and CDR2 from the germline V gene are DFQATT and SNEGSKA (reference sequence). V shed 3 bases and J shed 0 bases, with 6 bases lying between them. The CDR3 DNA is TGCAGTGCTAGCTGGGATAGCAATCAGCCCCAGCATTTT. Encoded protein: CSASWDSNQPQHF.

The V call is TRBV19, the J call TRBJ2-7, with 8 bases identical to TRBD2. Losses at the gene ends were 6 bases for V and 0 bases for J; bases not matched to a gene: 7. The germline V gene encodes CDR1 LNHDA and CDR2 SQIVND (reference sequence). This CDR3 has 15 residues. The CDR3 loop is CASSRRGGGSYEQYF. CDR3 DNA: TGTGCCAGTAGCCGTCGGGGGGGAGGCTCCTACGAGCAGTACTTC.

This clonotype was observed a handful of times. J is TRBJ1-3 and V is TRBV4-2; D remains ambiguous. CDR1 is LGHNA, CDR2 YNFKEQ, per germline. With 5 bases removed from V and 2 bases from J, the gap between germline ends came to 10 bases. The CDR3 is 14 residues long. In DNA form, the CDR3 reads TGTGCCAGCAGCAACCTCGGAGCTGGAAACACCATATATTTT. It is translated as CASSNLGAGNTIYF.

The CDR3 protein is CASSSSRWLHLSGEQYF. CDR3 bases: TGTGCCAGCAGCTCGAGCCGGTGGCTTCACCTATCGGGCGAGCAGTACTTC. This chain joins TRBV12-3 or TRBV12-4 and TRBJ2-7; D is uncertain. There are 17 residues in the CDR3. V was shortened by 6 bases and J by 6 bases, with 27 bases between the two germline ends.

J is TRBJ1-6 and V is TRBV2, with 7 bases aligning to TRBD1. V shed 7 bases and J 4 bases; nucleotides not matched to a gene: 4. The germline V gene encodes CDR1 SNHLY and CDR2 FYNNEI. The CDR3 runs to 14 residues. CDR3: CASTQGQYNSPLHF. CDR3 bases: TGTGCCAGCACACAGGGACAGTATAATTCACCCCTCCACTTT.

CDR3: CASGIDSGYQETQYF. The CDR3 bases are TGTGCTAGTGGTATAGACAGTGGGTACCAAGAGACCCAGTACTTC. This chain joins TRBV12-5 and TRBJ2-5; D might be TRBD1 (5 bases). The CDR3 sequence is 15 residues long. The germline gives CDR1 LGHNT, CDR2 FRNRAP. Trimming removed 5 bases at V and 0 bases at J, with 13 bases between. Combining the CDR3 with reference TRBV12-5 and TRBJ2-5 gives the whole variable domain DARVTQTPRHKVTEMGQEVTMRCQPILGHNTVFWYRQTMMQGLELLAYFRNRAPLDDSGMPKDRFSAEMPDATLATLKIQPSEPRDSAVYFCASGIDSGYQETQYFGPGTRLLVL.

The chain carries TRBV4-2 and TRBJ2-2; TRBD1 matches 7 bases. The CDR3 is 15 amino acids. Trimming removed 4 bases from V and 5 bases from J; junction bases left unmatched: 7. Germline values: CDR1 LGHNA, CDR2 YNFKEQ. CDR3 protein: CASSRASQGTGELFF. The CDR3 bases are TGTGCCAGCAGCCGGGCCTCACAGGGGACCGGGGAGCTGTTTTTT.

Only a few counts were recorded for this clonotype. The chain combines TRBV7-2 with TRBJ2-2; TRBD2 matches 8 bases. The CDR3 covers 18 residues. J was trimmed by 1 base and V by 1 base; bases with no gene match: 8. CDR1 is SGHTA, CDR2 FQGNSA, per germline. CDR3 amino acids: CASSLDPPGGMNTGELFF. The CDR3 DNA sequence: TGTGCCAGCAGCTTAGACCCCCCGGGGGGGATGAACACCGGGGAGCTGTTTTTT.